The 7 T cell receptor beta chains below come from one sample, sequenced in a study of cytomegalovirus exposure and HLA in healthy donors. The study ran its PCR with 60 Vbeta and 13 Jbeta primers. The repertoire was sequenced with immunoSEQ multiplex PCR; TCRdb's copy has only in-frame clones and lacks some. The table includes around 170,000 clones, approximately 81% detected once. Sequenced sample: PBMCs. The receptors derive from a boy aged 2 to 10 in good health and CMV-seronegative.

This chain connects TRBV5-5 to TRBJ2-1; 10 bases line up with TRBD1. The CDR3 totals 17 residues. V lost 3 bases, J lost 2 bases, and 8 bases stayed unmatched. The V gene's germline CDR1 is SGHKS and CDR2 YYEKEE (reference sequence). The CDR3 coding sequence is TGTGCCAGCAGCTCCATCATAGGGACAGGGGCCTACAATGAGCAGTTCTTC. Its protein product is CASSSIIGTGAYNEQFF.

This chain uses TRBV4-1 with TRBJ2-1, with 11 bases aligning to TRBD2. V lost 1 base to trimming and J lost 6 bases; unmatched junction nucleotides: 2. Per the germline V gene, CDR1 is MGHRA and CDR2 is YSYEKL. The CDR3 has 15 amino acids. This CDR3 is CASSQVLAGANEQFF. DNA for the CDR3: TGCGCCAGCAGCCAAGTACTAGCGGGAGCCAATGAGCAGTTCTTC.

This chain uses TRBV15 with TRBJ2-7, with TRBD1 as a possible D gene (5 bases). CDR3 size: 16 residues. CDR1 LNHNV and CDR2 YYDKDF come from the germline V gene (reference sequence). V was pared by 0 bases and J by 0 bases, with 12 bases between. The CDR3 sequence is CATSRDHRTVSYEQYF. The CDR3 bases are TGTGCCACCAGCAGAGATCACAGGACCGTCTCCTACGAGCAGTACTTC.

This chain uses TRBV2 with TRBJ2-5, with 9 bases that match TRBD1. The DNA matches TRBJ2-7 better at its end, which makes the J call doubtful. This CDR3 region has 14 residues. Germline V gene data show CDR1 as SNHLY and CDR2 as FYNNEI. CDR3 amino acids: CASSDTGGLYEQYF. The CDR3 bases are TGTGCCAGCAGTGACACAGGGGGCTTGTACGAGCAGTACTTC.

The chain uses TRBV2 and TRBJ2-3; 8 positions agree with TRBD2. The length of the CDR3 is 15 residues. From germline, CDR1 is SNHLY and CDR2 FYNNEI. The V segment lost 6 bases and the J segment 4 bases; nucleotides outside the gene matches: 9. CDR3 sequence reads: CASRVGSGKADTQYF. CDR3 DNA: TGTGCCAGCAGGGTGGGTAGCGGGAAGGCAGATACGCAGTATTTT.

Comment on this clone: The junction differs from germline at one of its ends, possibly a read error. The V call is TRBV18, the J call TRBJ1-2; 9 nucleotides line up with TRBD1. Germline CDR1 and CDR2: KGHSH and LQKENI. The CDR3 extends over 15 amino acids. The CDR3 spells CASLPDPGQGYGYTF. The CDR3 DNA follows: TGTGCCAGCTTACCAGATCCGGGACAGGGCTATGGCTACACCTTC.

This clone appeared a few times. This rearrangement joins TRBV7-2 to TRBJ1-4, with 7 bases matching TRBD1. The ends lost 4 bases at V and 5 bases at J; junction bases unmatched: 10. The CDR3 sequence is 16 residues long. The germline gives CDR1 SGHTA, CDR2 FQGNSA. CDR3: CASSSQTGAFNEKLFF. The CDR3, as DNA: TGTGCCAGCAGCTCGCAAACAGGGGCCTTCAATGAAAAACTGTTTTTT.